Sequencing of this T cell receptor (beta chain) was carried out in a study of CD8 T cells in Susac syndrome. This CDR3 has 14 amino acids. CDR1 is LNHDA, CDR2 SQIVND, per germline (reference sequence). Trimming pared 5 bases from V and 4 bases from J, leaving 14 bases between. A quantity of roughly 0.5 to 1 ug RNA underwent reverse transcription using random hexamers. TCRdb reanalysed the immunoSEQ multiplex PCR reads using MiXCR and keeps one entry per CDR3 protein. The table records approximately 54,000 distinct CDR3 sequences, 85% to 95% of them present only once. Sequencing was done on a sample of CD8+ T cells from PBMCs. This TCR was recovered from a human donor with Susac syndrome. The chain joins TRBV19 to TRBJ1-2; D is perhaps TRBD1 (6 bases). The CDR3 sequence is CASSGQIVFYGYTF. The CDR3, as DNA: TGTGCCAGTAGTGGACAGATTGTCTTCTATGGCTACACCTTC.